This TCR beta chain appears in the sequencing data of a study of regulatory T cells in long-lasting Graves disease. The time point is: persistent/refractory GD, antithyroid drugs over 5 years with positive TRAb. RNA extracted from PBMCs served as the sequencing template. Germline CDR1 is SGHTA and CDR2 is FQGNSA. The trim removed 7 bases at V and 0 bases at J, leaving 5 bases unmatched. This CDR3 contains 14 residues. Combining iRepertoire HTBI primers with Arm-PCR of CDR3 regions, the authors built TCR beta libraries. TCRdb ran MiXCR on the multiplex PCR reads and lists one entry per CDR3 protein. The repertoire holds 310,000 or so distinct CDR3 sequences, 15% to 20% seen once, with just under 30% in the top ten. This clonotype was observed a few times.

The source was peripheral blood mononuclear cells (PBMCs), collected when the disease was refractory, from a patient treated with antithyroid drugs. This receptor was taken from a female donor with Graves disease. The gene calls are TRBV7-2 and TRBJ1-1; TRBD1 matches at 7 bases. The CDR3 sequence: CASTPGQLNTEAFF. CDR3 in DNA: TGTGCCAGCACGCCGGGACAGCTGAACACTGAAGCTTTCTTT.